Each of the 24 T cell receptor beta chains below was sequenced from the same sample in a study of T cell responses to AZD1222 COVID-19 vaccine. Sequenced by immunoSEQ multiplex PCR; TCRdb stores in-frame clones only, minus some. The sample holds about 110,000 clones, 88% seen once. The source was peripheral blood, collected on day 0 of MenACWY control vaccination. These receptors were collected from an adult in good health.

J is TRBJ1-1 and V is TRBV9, with 7 bases that match TRBD1. J gave up 3 bases and V 2 bases, and 7 bases lay outside the gene matches. CDR3 size: 15 residues. CDR1 and CDR2 from the germline V gene are SGDLS and YYNGEE. CDR3 nucleotides: TGTGCCAGCAGCGTTGGGACAGATCAATACACTGAAGCTTTCTTT. It yields the protein CASSVGTDQYTEAFF.

This rearrangement joins TRBV27 to TRBJ2-3, with D perhaps matching TRBD2 (5 bases). There are 14 residues in the CDR3. Trimming took 2 bases from V and 0 from J, leaving 6 bases between them. Germline V lookup: CDR1 MNHEY, CDR2 SMNVEV (reference sequence). CDR3 sequence (DNA): TGTGCCAGCAGTTTACGCGGGAGCACAGATACGCAGTATTTT. Amino acid sequence: CASSLRGSTDTQYF.

This sequence joins TRBV5-1 and TRBJ1-1; D not resolved. CDR1 and CDR2 (germline): SGHRS, YFSETQ. The germline V and J ends were trimmed by 3 bases and 1 base, with 7 bases remaining between them. The CDR3 contains 13 residues. CDR3 protein: CASSSRENTEAFF. CDR3 bases: TGCGCCAGCAGCTCGCGAGAGAACACTGAAGCTTTCTTT.

This rearrangement joins TRBV28 to TRBJ2-7; possibly TRBD2 for D (6 bases). Per the germline V gene, CDR1 is MDHEN and CDR2 is SYDVKM. The CDR3 is 13 amino acids. Trimming took off 6 bases at V and 7 bases at J, with 16 bases between the two ends. The CDR3 region is CASRPGTAGEQYF. CDR3 sequence (DNA): TGTGCCAGCAGGCCCGGGACCGCGGGGGAGCAGTACTTC.

The CDR3 DNA reads as TGTGCCATCAGTGGGGGACAGGGTAATGAAAAACTGTTTTTT. As protein: CAISGGQGNEKLFF. The rearrangement links TRBV10-3 to TRBJ1-4, with 9 bases identical to TRBD1. With 4 bases clipped from V and 4 bases from J, the junction kept 1 base outside the gene matches. Germline values: CDR1 ENHRY, CDR2 SYGVKD. The CDR3 runs 14 residues.

This clone was detected only once. The V and J genes are TRBV6-4 and TRBJ2-1; D is unclear. Germline V CDR1 and CDR2: MRHNA, SNTAGT. Trimming cost V 2 bases and J 0 bases, with 8 bases left between them. The CDR3 contains 15 residues. This CDR3 reads CASSDTISSYNEQFF. In DNA, the CDR3 is TGTGCCAGCAGTGACACCATCAGCTCCTACAATGAGCAGTTCTTC.

The chain combines TRBV7-2 with TRBJ2-7; 8 nucleotides agree with TRBD2. Germline-derived CDR1 and CDR2 are SGHTA and FQGNSA. V shed 5 bases, J shed 2 bases, and the junction held 8 bases outside the gene matches. The CDR3 loop spans 15 amino acids. CDR3 DNA: TGTGCCAGCAGCCCTCCCAGCGGGGGACCCTACGAGCAGTACTTC. Protein: CASSPPSGGPYEQYF.

J is TRBJ2-1 and V is TRBV5-6; 12 nucleotides match TRBD2. The CDR3 runs 15 residues. The germline V gene has CDR1 SGHDT and CDR2 YYEEEE. The V segment lost 4 bases and the J segment 8 bases; nucleotides outside the gene matches: 7. CDR3 coding DNA: TGTGCCAGCAGCCGGACTAGCGGGGTTGGCGATGAGCAGTTCTTC. Translated: CASSRTSGVGDEQFF. Full variable domain (rest looked up from reference TRBV5-6 and TRBJ2-1): DAGVTQSPTHLIKTRGQQVTLRCSPKSGHDTVSWYQQALGQGPQFIFQYYEEEERQRGNFPDRFSGHQFPNYSSELNVNALLLGDSALYLCASSRTSGVGDEQFFGPGTRLTVL.

The chain carries TRBV2 and TRBJ2-2; 9 bases are a match to TRBD2. The length of the CDR3 is 16 residues. J lost 4 bases, V lost 5 bases, and 8 bases had no gene match. CDR1 is SNHLY and CDR2 is FYNNEI in the germline V gene. CDR3 nucleotides: TGTGCCAGCAGTTCCCCTAGCGGGACTCGCACCGGGGAGCTGTTTTTT. Translating it yields CASSSPSGTRTGELFF.

V usage is TRBV7-9 and J usage is TRBJ1-2, with TRBD1 matching over 10 bases. Germline CDR1 reads SEHNR; CDR2 reads FQNEAQ (reference sequence). This CDR3 spans 14 amino acids. The V and J ends lost 1 base and 6 bases, in that order; junction bases with no gene match: 2. The CDR3 spells CASSLGGTGDGYTF. CDR3 DNA: TGTGCCAGCAGCTTAGGCGGGACAGGGGATGGCTACACCTTC.

This rearrangement joins TRBV29-1 to TRBJ1-1; possible D gene TRBD1, 6 bases. Germline CDR1 and CDR2: SQVTM and ANQGSEA. Trimming shortened V by 1 base and J by 6 bases, and 9 bases separated the two germline ends. The CDR3 sequence is 12 residues long. The CDR3 coding sequence is TGCAGCGTTGAAGCGGAGGGGGCTGAAGCTTTCTTT. Residues: CSVEAEGAEAFF.

The chain recombines TRBV6-4 with TRBJ2-7; 7 bases are shared with TRBD1. V lost 8 bases and J lost 6; bases outside the gene matches: 13. Germline CDR1 reads MRHNA; CDR2 reads SNTAGT. This CDR3 spans 14 amino acids. Here the CDR3 DNA reads TGTGCCAGCGGGTTAGGGACAGCCGCATCCGAGCAGTACTTC. It encodes CASGLGTAASEQYF.

This chain links TRBV4-1 with TRBJ2-2; TRBD2 agrees at 8 bases. The CDR3 spans 20 residues. V was pared by 3 bases and J by 5 bases, with 20 bases of the junction left unmatched. Germline CDR1 and CDR2: MGHRA and YSYEKL. CDR3 in DNA: TGCGCCAGCAGCCACCCCTCCGGGGGGGGGCCTCTTTTATCGACCGGGGAGCTGTTTTTT. It encodes CASSHPSGGGPLLSTGELFF.

The chain uses TRBV6-5 and TRBJ2-7, with TRBD2 as a possible D gene (5 bases). This CDR3 is built from 14 residues. V gave up 0 bases and J gave up 3 bases, with 9 bases separating them. Germline CDR1 and CDR2: MNHEY and SVGAGI. This CDR3 is CASSYSREIYEQYF. Written as DNA, the CDR3 is TGTGCCAGCAGTTACTCGAGGGAAATCTACGAGCAGTACTTC.

This chain uses TRBV3-1 (or the pseudogene TRBV3-2) with TRBJ2-5, with D perhaps TRBD2 (6 bases). The germline gives CDR1 LGHDT, CDR2 YNNKEL (reference sequence). CDR3 length: 14 amino acids. V lost 1 base, J lost 5 bases, and 11 bases lay in between. This chain's CDR3 is CASSQAGGEETQYF. CDR3 DNA sequence: TGTGCCAGCAGCCAAGCTGGAGGGGAGGAGACCCAGTACTTC.

J is TRBJ2-7 and V is TRBV2; 7 nucleotides match TRBD2. This CDR3 has 13 amino acids. Trimming at V came to 4 bases and at J to 2 bases, leaving 2 bases not matched to a gene. The germline gives CDR1 SNHLY, CDR2 FYNNEI. The CDR3 protein is CASSAAGAYEQYF. CDR3 nucleotides: TGTGCCAGCAGTGCTGCGGGGGCCTACGAGCAGTACTTC.

V gene TRBV5-1 combines with J gene TRBJ1-4, with 9 bases lining up with TRBD1. The CDR3 runs to 14 residues. The J segment lost 6 bases and the V segment lost 4 bases, leaving 4 bases of the junction unmatched. CDR1 SGHRS and CDR2 YFSETQ come from the germline V gene. CDR3 residues: CASSRGTGHEKLFF. DNA for the CDR3: TGCGCCAGCAGCCGCGGGACAGGGCATGAAAAACTGTTTTTT.

V gene TRBV5-1 combines with J gene TRBJ2-5; 9 bases are a match to TRBD2. V was clipped by 5 bases and J by 4 bases; unmatched bases: 21. Germline loops: CDR1 SGHRS, CDR2 YFSETQ. The CDR3 is made up of 19 amino acids. As DNA, the CDR3 is TGCGCCAGCAGAGTGCGGCCCATAGCGGGAGCGTCGCCGTCAGAGACCCAGTACTTC. This codes for CASRVRPIAGASPSETQYF.

The chain links TRBV6-5 to TRBJ1-4; D unresolved. Germline V gene sequence: CDR1 MNHEY, CDR2 SVGAGI. The CDR3 has 15 residues. Trimming left V 4 bases short and J 4 bases short, with 13 bases between. CDR3 region: CASSSLNGGNEKLFF. The CDR3 DNA sequence: TGTGCCAGCAGTTCTCTTAATGGTGGTAATGAAAAACTGTTTTTT.

This chain links TRBV10-3 with TRBJ2-3; no clear D gene. Trimming took off 3 bases at V and 6 bases at J, with 10 bases between the two ends. CDR3 size: 13 residues. In germline, CDR1 is ENHRY, CDR2 SYGVKD. CDR3 bases: TGTGCCATCAGTGACAGAATCTTGGATACGCAGTATTTT. Protein product: CAISDRILDTQYF.

The rearrangement uses TRBV6-2 or TRBV6-3 and TRBJ2-3; no clear D. Germline V lookup: CDR1 MNHEY, CDR2 SVGEGT. V was trimmed by 0 bases and J by 3 bases, leaving 13 bases between them. The CDR3 has 16 amino acids. CDR3: CASSYSQGQRTDTQYF. The CDR3 DNA reads TGTGCCAGCAGTTACTCCCAAGGGCAGAGGACAGATACGCAGTATTTT.

CDR3 DNA: TGTGCCAGCAGAGACCCTGTATATGGCTACACCTTC. Amino acid sequence: CASRDPVYGYTF. The chain uses TRBV6-9 and TRBJ1-2; the D is unclear. This CDR3 has 12 amino acids. CDR1 is MNHGY and CDR2 is SVAAGI in the germline V gene. Trimming cost V 6 bases and J 5 bases, with 10 bases left between them.

J is TRBJ2-7 and V is TRBV25-1, with D perhaps being TRBD1 or TRBD2 (5 bases each). Germline V CDR1 and CDR2: MGHDK, SYGVNS. Trimming pared 3 bases from V and 4 bases from J, leaving 10 bases between. The length of the CDR3 is 13 residues. CDR3 in amino acids: CASSEGTKYEQYF. CDR3 coding DNA: TGTGCCAGCAGTGAGGGGACGAAGTACGAGCAGTACTTC.

V gene TRBV28 combines with J gene TRBJ2-7; 7 bases fit TRBD2. V gave up 2 bases and J gave up 0 bases; unmatched junction bases: 7. This CDR3 region has 16 residues. Germline assignment: CDR1 MDHEN and CDR2 SYDVKM. CDR3 in DNA: TGTGCCAGCAGTTTAGGGTCTTGGGGGGGCTCCTACGAGCAGTACTTC. Translating gives CASSLGSWGGSYEQYF.